This passage covers 14 T cell receptor beta chains from one sample sequenced in a study of regulatory T cells in long-lasting Graves disease. Construction of the TCR beta libraries employed iRepertoire HTBI primers in conjunction with Arm-PCR of CDR3 regions. From the multiplex PCR reads, TCRdb called clonotypes with MiXCR, one entry per CDR3 protein. The sample comprises 400,000 to 500,000 distinct CDR3 sequences, less than 20% of which are singletons, and under 30% rests with the top ten. Time point in this sample: newly diagnosed GD, antithyroid drugs for less than 3 months. PBMC RNA served as the TCR library source. This sample also belongs to another study, concerning T cells in Graves' hyperthyroidism and ophthalmopathy.

The sample here was peripheral blood mononuclear cells (PBMCs), taken at new diagnosis, from a patient treated with antithyroid drugs. These receptors all stem from a woman under 30 with Graves disease.

Ten or more counts support this clonotype. The chain combines TRBV11-2 with TRBJ2-7; 7 bases fit TRBD1. V trimming: 0 bases; J trimming: 9 bases; junction bases outside the gene matches: 11. Germline V lookup: CDR1 SGHAT, CDR2 FQNNGV. The CDR3 is 15 residues long. CDR3 coding DNA: TGTGCCAGCAGCTTAGATTTGCCAGGACAGGCGGCGCAGTACTTC. The encoded protein is CASSLDLPGQAAQYF.

Many counts were recorded for this clonotype. The chain joins TRBV7-2 to TRBJ1-2, with 7 bases that match TRBD1. Germline V gives CDR1 SGHTA, CDR2 FQGNSA. The CDR3 is 12 amino acids. Trimming took 8 bases from V and 2 from J; bases not matched to a gene: 2. The CDR3 reads CASLTGNYGYTF. CDR3 in DNA: TGTGCCAGCCTGACAGGGAACTATGGCTACACCTTC.

This clonotype showed up many times. The chain is built from TRBV11-2 and TRBJ1-1; no definite D call. This CDR3 spans 16 amino acids. Trimming removed 0 bases at V and 1 base at J, with 12 bases between. CDR1 is SGHAT and CDR2 is FQNNGV in the germline V gene. The CDR3 nucleotides are TGTGCCAGCAGCTTAGAATGGCGCCAGAAGAACACTGAAGCTTTCTTT. This sequence encodes CASSLEWRQKNTEAFF. Looking up the rest from reference TRBV11-2 and TRBJ1-1 gives the full variable domain: EAGVAQSPRYKIIEKRQSVAFWCNPISGHATLYWYQQILGQGPKLLIQFQNNGVVDDSQLPKDRFSAERLKGVDSTLKIQPAKLEDSAVYLCASSLEWRQKNTEAFFGQGTRLTVV.

The table lists this clonotype with many counts. This chain links TRBV20-1 with TRBJ1-2; D is perhaps TRBD1 (6 bases). Germline values: CDR1 DFQATT, CDR2 SNEGSKA (reference sequence). The CDR3 consists of 13 residues. Trimming stripped 6 bases from V and 0 bases from J, with 11 bases between. CDR3 bases: TGCAGTGCCGGGACATCAGCTAACTATGGCTACACCTTC. Translating gives CSAGTSANYGYTF.

This clonotype has at least ten counts. The chain has TRBV28 and TRBJ2-7; 8 bases line up with TRBD2. CDR1 and CDR2 from the germline V gene are MDHEN and SYDVKM. The CDR3 runs to 14 residues. V lost 4 bases, J lost 7 bases, and 9 bases stayed unmatched. The DNA of the CDR3 is TGTGCCAGCAGTTCGCCAGCGGGAGTAAGGGAGCAGTACTTC. It is translated as CASSSPAGVREQYF. Together with reference TRBV28 and TRBJ2-7, the CDR3 gives the full variable domain: DVKVTQSSRYLVKRTGEKVFLECVQDMDHENMFWYRQDPGLGLRLIYFSYDVKMKEKGDIPEGYSVSREKKERFSLILESASTNQTSMYLCASSSPAGVREQYFGPGTRLTVT.

This rearrangement joins TRBV6-5 to TRBJ2-7; 7 bases map to TRBD2. This CDR3 is built from 15 residues. V dropped 0 bases and J dropped 2; count of bases not matched to a gene: 4. The germline V gene has CDR1 MNHEY and CDR2 SVGAGI. CDR3 region: CASSYSWEGTYEQYF. For the CDR3, the DNA is TGTGCCAGCAGTTACTCGTGGGAGGGTACCTACGAGCAGTACTTC.

This clonotype was seen at least ten times. The chain recombines TRBV2 with TRBJ2-5; D possibly uses TRBD1 or TRBD2 (5 bases each). This CDR3 comprises 14 residues. The V and J ends lost 6 bases and 5 bases respectively, with 16 bases between them. In germline, CDR1 is SNHLY, CDR2 FYNNEI. The chain's CDR3 is CASRVGTPSETQYF. The CDR3 DNA is TGTGCCAGCAGGGTGGGGACCCCCTCCGAGACCCAGTACTTC.

There are a few counts of this clonotype. The chain employs TRBV29-1 and TRBJ1-2; no reliable D call. The CDR3 is 14 residues long. V lost 0 bases to trimming and J lost 2 bases, with 10 bases between them. From germline, CDR1 is SQVTM and CDR2 ANQGSEA. Here the CDR3 reads CSVEDSSSNYGYTF. The CDR3 DNA reads as TGCAGCGTTGAAGACAGTTCGTCCAACTATGGCTACACCTTC.

This clonotype was observed many times. V usage is TRBV28 and J usage is TRBJ1-1; D not resolved. Germline lookup yields CDR1 MDHEN and CDR2 SYDVKM. The CDR3 is 17 amino acids. V lost 4 bases and J lost 0, with 18 bases in between. The CDR3 loop is CASSYVAFGRMNTEAFF. Written as DNA, the CDR3 is TGTGCCAGCAGTTATGTGGCCTTTGGGCGAATGAACACTGAAGCTTTCTTT.

This chain joins TRBV28 and TRBJ2-1; no reliable D call. The CDR3 sequence is 14 residues long. V lost 2 bases to trimming and J lost 7 bases, with 12 bases between them. CDR1 is MDHEN and CDR2 is SYDVKM in the germline V gene. The CDR3 nucleotides are TGTGCCAGCAGTTTAGGATCTGATCGGAATGAGCAGTTCTTC. This encodes CASSLGSDRNEQFF.

Comments on this clonotype: A junction boundary mismatches the germline segment, possibly from a read error. The rearrangement uses TRBV3-1 and TRBJ2-5; D remains unclear. The CDR3 loop spans 15 amino acids. The germline V gene encodes CDR1 LGHDT and CDR2 YNNKEL (reference sequence). Written as DNA, the CDR3 is TGTGCCAGCAGCCAAGATCCGGGTTTCTTAGAGACCCGGTACTTC. Protein: CASSQDPGFLETRYF.

This clonotype was seen repeatedly, ten times or more. In DNA form, the CDR3 reads TGCAGCGTTGAAACCGGACAGGGAGGCACAGATACGCAGTATTTT. It is translated as CSVETGQGGTDTQYF. This chain links TRBV29-1 with TRBJ2-3; 8 bases line up with TRBD1. V was clipped by 2 bases and J by 1 base; unmatched bases: 5. This CDR3 is 15 amino acids long. The germline gives CDR1 SQVTM, CDR2 ANQGSEA.

The table lists this clonotype with many counts. The junction differs from germline at one of its ends, possibly a read error. The chain is built from TRBV11-2 and TRBJ2-7, with D possibly TRBD2 on 6 matching bases. CDR3 length: 16 amino acids. The germline V gene encodes CDR1 SGHAT and CDR2 FQNNGV. This CDR3 reads CASSPLGTGDSYERYF. The DNA for the CDR3 is TGTGCCAGCAGCCCCCTGGGGACCGGGGACTCCTACGAGCGGTACTTC.

This clonotype was observed at least ten times. This chain joins TRBV11-2 and TRBJ2-3; D is unclear. V lost 0 bases to trimming and J lost 8 bases, with 9 bases between them. Germline CDR1 is SGHAT and CDR2 is FQNNGV. The CDR3 has 13 residues. DNA of the CDR3: TGTGCCAGCAGCTTAGATCTCATTGCTACGCAGTATTTT. This sequence encodes CASSLDLIATQYF.